This TCR beta chain was sequenced for a study of shared clonotypes between healthy human individuals. Sequenced by immunoSEQ multiplex PCR; TCRdb stores in-frame clones only, minus some. The table includes roughly 1,600,000 clones, 98% detected once. This clone was seen just once. In the same sample, other DNA sequences code for this CDR3. Germline CDR1 is MDHEN and CDR2 is SYDVKM. V dropped 6 bases and J dropped 9 bases, with 9 bases sitting between them. This CDR3 contains 11 residues. Input material: naive CD4+ T cells sorted from blood. Subset reported: CD45RA+ positively selected. This TCR came from a man in his thirties or forties in good health. The rearrangement links TRBV28 to TRBJ2-1; weak D call: TRBD2 (5 bases). CDR3 nucleotides: TGTGCCAGCAGCCCGGGGAGTGAGCAGTTCTTC. Translated: CASSPGSEQFF.